This entry describes one TCR beta chain. Study processing details: Reference gene primer amplification yielded estimated nucleated cell counts. The method was immunoSEQ multiplex PCR; TCRdb's version includes in-frame clones alone and lacks a portion of them. The V and J calls and clone size come from that table; D and trimming were worked out from the DNA. The sample has over 130,000 clones, around 85% seen once. The data were taken from a study of blood T cell repertoires in COVID-19. CDR3 length equals 14 residues. V was pared by 4 bases and J by 2 bases, with 5 bases of the junction left unmatched. The germline V gene has CDR1 LNHDA and CDR2 SQIVND (reference sequence).

V and J are TRBV19 and TRBJ2-7; 7 bases are shared with TRBD1. The sequence derives from a man aged 50 to 59 with acute or convalescent COVID-19. The specimen was peripheral blood. As DNA, the CDR3 is TGTGCCAGTAGTAGGGACAGTTTACCCTACGAGCAGTACTTC. It encodes CASSRDSLPYEQYF.